The 3 T cell receptor beta chains given below trace back to one sample, sequenced in a study of T cell changes during pregnancy in multiple sclerosis. Data came from immunoSEQ multiplex PCR; TCRdb stores just in-frame clones and leaves some out. Of tens of thousands of clones detected, roughly 92% appear once; the ten largest clones hold 3% to 4.5%. Sample: peripheral blood, taken after pregnancy. These TCRs come from a female donor in good health, enrolled as a control in a pregnancy study.

This clone was observed a few times. Within the sample, other DNA sequences also encode this same CDR3. The rearrangement uses TRBV7-8 and TRBJ1-2; D remains unclear. Trimming took off 2 bases at V and 2 bases at J, with 6 bases between the two ends. The CDR3 is made up of 13 amino acids. Germline lookup yields CDR1 SGHVS and CDR2 FQNEAQ. The CDR3 DNA reads as TGTGCCAGCAGCTTATCACAGAACTATGGCTACACCTTC. Protein product: CASSLSQNYGYTF.

The chain's CDR3 is CASSGALTDTQYF. In nucleotides, the CDR3 is TGTGCCAGCAGCGGTGCGTTAACAGATACGCAGTATTTT. The chain combines TRBV7-2 with TRBJ2-3; D remains ambiguous. Germline lookup yields CDR1 SGHTA and CDR2 FQGNSA. V shed 5 bases and J shed 3 bases, with 9 bases lying between them. The CDR3 contains 13 residues.

The genes are TRBV7-2 and TRBJ2-1, with D uncertain. Germline V gives CDR1 SGHTA, CDR2 FQGNSA. The CDR3 contains 11 residues. With 5 bases removed from V and 6 bases from J, the gap between germline ends came to 5 bases. DNA for the CDR3: TGTGCCAGCAGCGGCATCAATGAGCAGTTCTTC. Translation gives CASSGINEQFF.